These T cell receptor beta chains were read from a single sample in a study of blood T cell repertoires in COVID-19. The data were produced by immunoSEQ multiplex PCR, yet TCRdb's version contains in-frame clones alone and is incomplete. Of about 150,000 clones in the sample, roughly 84% were seen once. The sequenced sample consisted of peripheral blood. Receptors were obtained from a woman aged 60 to 75 with COVID-19, enrolled during active disease. CDR3s include the opening cysteine and the closing phenylalanine or tryptophan. A clone size is listed for some rows: how often the clone was seen (once, few, many), or a class if it is expanded.

cdr3_length clone_size v_call cdr3_aa
16 NA TRBV6-6 CASSFGLAGSTDTQYF
18 NA TRBV24-1 CATSESTPGLATTGELFF
11 NA TRBV12-3/TRBV12-4 CASSRGNTIYF
14 many TRBV6-5 CASSPGLVLGEQFF
18 NA TRBV18 CASSPTSGRLPGGNIQYF
15 NA TRBV7-6 CASRPPGQWNSPLHF
17 once TRBV5-1 CASSSGTSGSGYNEQFF
11 NA TRBV7-9 CASSSGVEAFF
16 NA TRBV5-3 CARSLEGGRGAYEQYF
14 NA TRBV2 CASSLKARSGELFF
15 NA TRBV27 CASQLLAGGFYEQYF
13 NA TRBV15 CATTTRETQPQHF
16 NA TRBV19 CASSPGTGGLFAEAFF
15 NA TRBV7-8 CASSPRTGTYNEQFF
14 NA TRBV2 CASSYGTGTPEAFF
15 NA TRBV18 CASSLGQAGTGELFF
17 NA TRBV19 CASSPRLAGESTDTQYF
17 NA TRBV7-8 CASSLALLAGASYEQYF
16 NA TRBV6-2/TRBV6-3 CASSPYYNGGHYGYTF
15 NA TRBV2 CASSDLTGNNSPLHF
17 NA TRBV5-1 CASSLGAGTAVNYGYTF
18 many TRBV27 CASSYRTGGLLSSYEQYF
15 NA TRBV6-5 CASSNRQGADYGYTF
14 NA TRBV5-1 CASSLGTGETEAFF
14 NA TRBV11-2 CASSLAPLNTEAFF
16 once TRBV14 CASSQEAGLSTDTQYF
16 NA TRBV6-5 CASSYSGRGGNTEAFF
15 NA TRBV19 CASSIGRTDNYGYTF
14 NA TRBV5-8 CASRHRRLAETQYF
15 once TRBV27 CASSLYSLTNYGYTF
16 many TRBV6-5 CASSYSSGGTGSPLHF
14 once TRBV19 CASRPTGEVEKLFF
16 NA TRBV10-2 CASSAPRGFSTDTQYF
12 NA TRBV18 CASSTGGEKLFF
15 NA TRBV4-1 CASSQEKGLVETQYF
12 NA TRBV24-1 CATRGQGWEQFF
14 NA TRBV4-1 CASSHPDREGGYTF
16 NA TRBV19 CASSIDGASSNQPQHF
14 NA TRBV5-1 CASSLDSSNQPQHF
15 NA TRBV14 CASSEGGRTNYGYTF